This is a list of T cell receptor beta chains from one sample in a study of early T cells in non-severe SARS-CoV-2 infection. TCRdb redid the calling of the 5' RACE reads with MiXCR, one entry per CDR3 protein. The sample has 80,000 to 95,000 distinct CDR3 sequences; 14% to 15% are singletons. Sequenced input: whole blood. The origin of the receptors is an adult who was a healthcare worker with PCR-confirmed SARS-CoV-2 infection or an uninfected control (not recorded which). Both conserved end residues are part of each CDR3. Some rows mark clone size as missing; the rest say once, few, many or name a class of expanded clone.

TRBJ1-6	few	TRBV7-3	CASSLQHNSPLHF
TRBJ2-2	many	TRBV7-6	CASSLSSGVRTGELFF
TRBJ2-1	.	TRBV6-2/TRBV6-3	CASTPFRGGHNEQFF
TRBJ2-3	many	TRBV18	CASSAQDLADTQYF
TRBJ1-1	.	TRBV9	CASSVGAGTEAFF
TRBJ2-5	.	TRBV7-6	CASSLDAGETQYF
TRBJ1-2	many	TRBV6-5	CATGEDRANYGYTF
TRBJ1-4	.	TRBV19	CASKVCNRLQLMKNCFF
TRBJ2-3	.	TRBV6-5	CASSYSGLAGSGLNTQYF
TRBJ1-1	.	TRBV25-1	CASSSPLAGNTEAFF
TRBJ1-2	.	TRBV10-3	CAISDYVGGVRGYTF
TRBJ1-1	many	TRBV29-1	CSVGDRNTEAFF
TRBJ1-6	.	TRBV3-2	CASSQKYSIRDRGPSGLRSPLHF
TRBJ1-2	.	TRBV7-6	CASSSRGYGYTF
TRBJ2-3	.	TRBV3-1	CASSHQVRSTDTQYF
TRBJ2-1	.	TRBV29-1	CSVVWGDNEQFF
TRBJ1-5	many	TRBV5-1	CASSLGTGNQPQHF
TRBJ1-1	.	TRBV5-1	CASSWENTEAFF
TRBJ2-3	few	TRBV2	CASRESGGATDTQYF
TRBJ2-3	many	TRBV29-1	CSAEGPDFSTDTQYF
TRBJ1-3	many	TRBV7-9	CASSLWDREGNTIYF
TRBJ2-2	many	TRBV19	CASSIISGEFTGELFF
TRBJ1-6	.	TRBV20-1	CSARISGGSNSPLHF
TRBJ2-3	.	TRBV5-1	CASSLNERTTDTQYF
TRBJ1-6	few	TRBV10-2	CASQRTGYSPLHF
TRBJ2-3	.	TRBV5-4	CASSSFRGGAGTDTQYF
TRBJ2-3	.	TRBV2	CASSDGTGVGDTQYF
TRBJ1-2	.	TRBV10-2	CASKRQDLGGGYTF